A selection of T cell receptor beta chains follows, all from one sample in a study of control samples from healthy donors and cancer patients. Profiled with immunoSEQ multiplex PCR; TCRdb holds only in-frame clones, not every one. This sample has roughly 120,000 clones, with approximately 95% found just once. The specimen was blood. The receptors come from a young man in good health. Both conserved end residues are part of each CDR3. The D gene is left open where the match is weak. Clone size is not always given. Where it is, it says once, few, many or a class for expanded clones.

v_gene,d_gene,j_gene,abundance,CDR3aa,CDR3nt
TRBV5-4,TRBD1,TRBJ1-1,.,CASSGGTGMNTEAFF,TGTGCCAGCAGCGGCGGGACAGGGATGAACACTGAAGCTTTCTTT
TRBV7-8,TRBD2,TRBJ2-7,.,CASSLFSSGAVGEQYF,TGTGCCAGCAGCTTGTTTAGTAGCGGGGCCGTGGGGGAGCAGTACTTC
TRBV4-1,.,TRBJ2-5,.,CASSRLPQAALNQETQYF,TGCGCCAGCAGTCGACTACCCCAGGCCGCCCTGAACCAAGAGACCCAGTACTTC
TRBV5-4,.,TRBJ1-1,once,CASSLGWNTEAFF,TGTGCCAGCAGCTTGGGGTGGAACACTGAAGCTTTCTTT
TRBV4-2,.,TRBJ1-5,.,CASSQPDDGQPQHF,TGTGCCAGCAGCCAACCTGACGACGGTCAGCCCCAGCATTTT
TRBV25-1,.,TRBJ2-7,.,CASSEPTGDGTYEQYF,TGTGCCAGCAGTGAACCCACCGGAGACGGAACCTACGAGCAGTACTTC
TRBV12-5,TRBD1,TRBJ1-5,.,CASGSYRDRGRGQPQHF,TGTGCTAGTGGTTCATACCGGGACAGGGGGCGAGGTCAGCCCCAGCATTTT
TRBV6-6,.,TRBJ2-2,.,CASSYTPGLAGELFF,TGTGCCAGCAGTTACACTCCGGGGCTGGCTGGGGAGCTGTTTTTT
TRBV4-1,.,TRBJ1-5,.,CASSQDGRTRWNQPQHF,TGCGCCAGCAGCCAAGATGGACGGACACGGTGGAATCAGCCCCAGCATTTT
TRBV19,.,TRBJ1-1,.,CASRRQPPNTEAFF,TGTGCCAGTAGACGACAGCCGCCGAACACTGAAGCTTTCTTT
TRBV28,.,TRBJ2-7,.,CASSLGFSRYEQYF,TGTGCCAGCAGTTTGGGCTTCTCCCGCTACGAGCAGTACTTC
TRBV5-6,.,TRBJ1-4,once,CASSAAHSTNEKLFF,TGTGCCAGCAGCGCTGCTCACTCAACTAATGAAAAACTGTTTTTT
TRBV14,TRBD1,TRBJ1-5,.,CASSRHSGTGRWPQHF,TGTGCCAGCAGCCGACACTCAGGGACAGGTAGGTGGCCCCAGCATTTT
TRBV4-1,.,TRBJ1-1,.,CASSQEMAGLDANTEAFF,TGCGCCAGCAGCCAAGAAATGGCGGGGCTTGACGCCAACACTGAAGCTTTCTTT
TRBV18,.,TRBJ1-1,.,CASSPSSSTEAFF,TGTGCCAGCTCACCATCATCATCCACTGAAGCTTTCTTT
TRBV18,.,TRBJ2-3,.,CASSTGGPDTQYF,TGTGCCAGCTCAACGGGGGGCCCAGATACGCAGTATTTT
TRBV6-5,.,TRBJ1-3,.,CASSRTAGNTIYF,TGTGCCAGCAGTCGAACCGCCGGAAACACCATATATTTT
TRBV19,.,TRBJ1-5,.,CASSTQGGGNQPQHF,TGTGCCAGTAGTACACAGGGCGGAGGCAATCAGCCCCAGCATTTT
TRBV4-1,.,TRBJ1-5,once,CASSSYFRDTLLPQHF,TGCGCCAGCAGCTCATACTTCCGGGACACCCTTCTTCCCCAGCATTTT
TRBV28,TRBD2,TRBJ2-7,few,CASSLWELAGGPGEQYF,TGTGCCAGCAGTTTATGGGAACTAGCGGGGGGGCCGGGGGAGCAGTACTTC
TRBV11-2,TRBD2,TRBJ2-1,.,CASSLETSGRGSYNEQFF,TGTGCCAGCAGCTTGGAGACTAGCGGTCGAGGCTCCTACAATGAGCAGTTCTTC
TRBV5-5,.,TRBJ1-6,.,CASSRQGSSYNSPLHF,TGTGCCAGCAGCAGGCAGGGGAGCTCCTATAATTCACCCCTCCACTTT
TRBV6-2/TRBV6-3,TRBD1,TRBJ1-2,.,CASSRPPGGPPYGYTF,TGTGCCAGCAGCCGACCCCCAGGGGGTCCCCCCTATGGCTACACCTTC
TRBV19,.,TRBJ2-7,.,CASTHRGFYEQYF,TGTGCCAGTACCCACCGGGGGTTCTACGAGCAGTACTTC
TRBV2,.,TRBJ1-5,.,CASSGDGGNQPQHF,TGTGCCAGCAGTGGAGACGGCGGCAATCAGCCCCAGCATTTT
TRBV29-1,.,TRBJ1-4,.,CSVLQPEKLFF,TGCAGCGTGTTACAGCCTGAAAAACTGTTTTTT
TRBV2,.,TRBJ1-1,.,CASINRNEAFF,TGTGCCAGCATTAACAGGAATGAAGCTTTCTTT
TRBV2,.,TRBJ2-3,.,CASSMDRMADTQYF,TGTGCCAGCAGTATGGACCGGATGGCTGATACGCAGTATTTT
TRBV4-3,TRBD2,TRBJ2-5,.,CASSLGTSGQETQYF,TGCGCCAGCAGCCTCGGGACTAGCGGTCAAGAGACCCAGTACTTC
TRBV3-1/TRBV3-2,.,TRBJ1-1,.,CASSEQGWITEAFF,TGTGCCAGCAGCGAACAGGGTTGGATCACTGAAGCTTTCTTT
TRBV4-3,.,TRBJ2-5,.,CASSQGAGSGQETQYF,TGCGCCAGCAGCCAAGGGGCCGGGAGCGGACAAGAGACCCAGTACTTC
TRBV7-2,.,TRBJ2-2,.,CASSLVEFTGELFF,TGTGCCAGCAGCTTAGTGGAGTTCACCGGGGAGCTGTTTTTT
TRBV27,.,TRBJ2-3,.,CASSLTPRGTDTQYF,TGTGCCAGCAGTTTAACCCCGAGGGGCACAGATACGCAGTATTTT
TRBV27,.,TRBJ2-1,.,CASSPFGTSYNEQFF,TGTGCCAGCAGTCCCTTCGGCACCTCTTACAATGAGCAGTTCTTC
TRBV10-3,TRBD1,TRBJ2-4,.,CATSPGQGASAKNIQYF,TGTGCCACTTCGCCGGGACAGGGGGCATCAGCCAAAAACATTCAGTACTTC
TRBV7-8,.,TRBJ1-1,.,CASSSKTRVGGTEAFF,TGTGCCAGCAGCTCAAAGACGAGGGTTGGGGGCACTGAAGCTTTCTTT
TRBV7-2,.,TRBJ1-5,.,CASSLDGGSNQPQHF,TGTGCCAGCAGCTTGGATGGGGGAAGCAATCAGCCCCAGCATTTT
TRBV5-1,.,TRBJ2-5,.,CASSLVGGGEIQETQYF,TGCGCCAGCAGCTTGGTCGGGGGCGGGGAGATACAAGAGACCCAGTACTTC
TRBV27,.,TRBJ2-7,.,CASSLDRRKQYF,TGTGCCAGCAGCCTAGACAGGCGGAAGCAGTACTTC